Below are 9 T cell receptor beta chains sequenced from a single sample in a study of T cells in Graves' hyperthyroidism and ophthalmopathy. RNA transcripts were the template for amplifying TCR beta CDR3 regions. First-round RT-PCR of the TCR CDR3 relied on the HTBI primer set. TCRdb passed the multiplex PCR reads through MiXCR, listing each CDR3 protein once. This table holds roughly 290,000 distinct CDR3 sequences, more than 15% found once. What was sequenced was blood. The receptors stem from a woman aged 55-70 years with Graves' ophthalmopathy.

This clonotype showed up many times. The chain combines TRBV6-2 or TRBV6-3 with TRBJ2-3, with D perhaps matching TRBD1 or TRBD2 (5 bases each). Trimming shortened V by 0 bases and J by 3 bases, and 16 bases separated the two germline ends. The CDR3 extends over 17 amino acids. Germline-derived CDR1 and CDR2 are MNHEY and SVGEGT. In DNA, the CDR3 is TGTGCCAGCAGTTACTCGGCAGGGACCTACCGTACAGATACGCAGTATTTT. Encoded protein: CASSYSAGTYRTDTQYF.

The V gene is TRBV7-8, the J gene TRBJ2-2; 8 nucleotides match TRBD2. J was trimmed by 5 bases and V by 2 bases; bases with no gene match: 4. The CDR3 totals 15 residues. In germline, CDR1 is SGHVS, CDR2 FQNEAQ. The CDR3 DNA is TGTGCCAGCAGCTTAACGGGAGGGAGGACCGGGGAGCTGTTTTTT. This codes for CASSLTGGRTGELFF. The whole variable domain, filled in from reference TRBV7-8 and TRBJ2-2, reads GAGVSQSPRYKVAKRGQDVALRCDPISGHVSLFWYQQALGQGPEFLTYFQNEAQLDKSGLPSDRFFAERPEGSVSTLKIQRTQQEDSAVYLCASSLTGGRTGELFFGEGSRLTVL.

In its sample, this clonotype was seen many times. V and J are TRBV5-8 and TRBJ1-4; D not certain. The CDR3 runs to 14 residues. Trimming left V 4 bases short and J 0 bases short, with 7 bases between. Germline CDR1 SGHTS, CDR2 YDEGEE. The CDR3 DNA is TGTGCCAGCAGCGAAGCTGCAACTAATGAAAAACTGTTTTTT. Its protein product is CASSEAATNEKLFF.

This clonotype was observed at least ten times. The chain uses TRBV19 and TRBJ2-7, with a weak D call TRBD1 (6 bases). V was trimmed by 7 bases and J by 2 bases, leaving 15 bases between them. Germline assignment: CDR1 LNHDA and CDR2 SQIVND (reference sequence). There are 14 residues in the CDR3. CDR3 sequence: CASKPGHGAYEQYF. The CDR3, as DNA: TGTGCCAGTAAACCGGGACACGGAGCCTACGAGCAGTACTTC.

In its sample, this clonotype was seen a few times. V and J are TRBV7-9 and TRBJ1-1, with 7 bases matching TRBD1. Per germline, CDR1 SEHNR and CDR2 FQNEAQ (reference sequence). With V trimmed by 5 bases and J by 3 bases, 9 bases remained unmatched. This CDR3 is 15 amino acids long. The CDR3 here is CASSLELTGDTEAFF. For the CDR3, the DNA is TGTGCCAGCAGCCTCGAACTCACAGGGGACACTGAAGCTTTCTTT.

This clonotype was seen ten or more times. The DNA for the CDR3 is TGTGCCACCAGCGCCGGGCCGGGAACTGAAGCTTTCTTT. Protein product: CATSAGPGTEAFF. V usage is TRBV15 and J usage is TRBJ1-1; D gene ambiguous. Between the trimmed V and J ends, which lost 5 bases and 5 bases, there was a span of 12 bases. The CDR3 has 13 residues. CDR1 and CDR2 from the germline V gene are LNHNV and YYDKDF (reference sequence).

This clonotype showed up just a few times. The chain links TRBV18 to TRBJ1-1, with 10 nucleotides matching TRBD1. The V segment lost 2 bases and the J segment 6 bases; nucleotides outside the gene matches: 6. The V gene's germline CDR1 is KGHSH and CDR2 LQKENI. There are 15 residues in the CDR3. This chain's CDR3 is CASSPDRGQFAEAFF. In nucleotides, the CDR3 is TGTGCCAGCTCACCAGACAGGGGGCAATTCGCTGAAGCTTTCTTT.

This rearrangement joins TRBV5-6 to TRBJ1-6, with D unresolved. CDR3 length: 13 amino acids. The germline CDR1 and CDR2 sequences are SGHDT and YYEEEE. V lost 4 bases and J lost 7, with 9 bases in between. The CDR3 protein is CASSPNRNSPLHF. The CDR3 coding sequence is TGTGCCAGCAGCCCAAACAGAAATTCACCCCTCCACTTT.

This clonotype showed up just a few times. V usage is TRBV5-1 and J usage is TRBJ2-1, with TRBD1 matching 9 bases. The CDR3 extends over 14 amino acids. V gave up 5 bases and J gave up 8 bases; unmatched junction bases: 8. CDR1 SGHRS and CDR2 YFSETQ come from the germline V gene. The CDR3 region has the DNA TGCGCCAGCAGTCCCGGGACAGGGATATATGAGCAGTTCTTC. This translates into CASSPGTGIYEQFF.